The next 23 T cell receptor beta chains were all read from a single sample in a study of post-analysis software for immune sequencing data. Study conclusions and caveats: In patients, 4 to 6 TRBV segments were more frequent than in controls, with TRBV5-6, TRBV5-1 and TRBV20-1 among them.

TCR beta cDNA libraries had unique molecular identifiers. TCRdb redid the calling of the PCR reads with MiXCR, one entry per CDR3 protein. The repertoire consists of roughly 730,000 distinct CDR3 sequences, with 25% to 30% occurring once and the leading ten covering around 0.56%. Their antigens are not known. Sequencing was performed on blood. These receptors were collected from a girl between 10 and 17 years old with multiple sclerosis.

The V call is TRBV12-3 or TRBV12-4, the J call TRBJ2-4; 8 nucleotides line up with TRBD2. Trimming cost V 3 bases and J 8 bases; bases outside gene matches: 3. The CDR3 runs 13 residues. CDR3 residues: CASSFGTSDIQYF. The CDR3 nucleotides read TGTGCCAGCAGTTTCGGGACTAGTGACATTCAGTACTTC.

V usage is TRBV20-1 and J usage is TRBJ2-1, with D possibly being TRBD1 or TRBD2 (8 bases each). The CDR3 is 16 amino acids. Germline loops: CDR1 DFQATT, CDR2 SNEGSKA (reference sequence). V dropped 6 bases and J dropped 0 bases, with 18 bases sitting between them. The CDR3 coding sequence is TGCAGTGCCAGGGGGCTAGCGGGCGGCTCCTACAATGAGCAGTTCTTC. This gives the protein CSARGLAGGSYNEQFF.

V is TRBV6-5 and J is TRBJ1-2, with no clear D. V was shortened by 2 bases and J by 4 bases, with 8 bases between the two germline ends. From germline, CDR1 is MNHEY and CDR2 SVGAGI. There are 13 residues in the CDR3. The CDR3 reads CASSYGLFYGYTF. DNA for the CDR3: TGTGCCAGCAGTTACGGGCTGTTCTATGGCTACACCTTC.

The table lists this clonotype with many counts. The rearrangement joins TRBV25-1 to TRBJ2-7, with a weak D call TRBD2 (5 bases). Deletions cut 1 base from V and 9 bases from J, with 10 bases between. Looked up from germline, CDR1 is MGHDK and CDR2 is SYGVNS. The CDR3 is 12 amino acids. Here the CDR3 DNA reads TGTGCCAGCAGTGAATCGCTAGCCAGGCAGTACTTC. It encodes CASSESLARQYF.

The chain is built from TRBV6-6 and TRBJ2-1; D unresolved. Trimming left V 2 bases short and J 5 bases short, with 13 bases between. The CDR3 spans 15 residues. Germline loops: CDR1 MNHNY, CDR2 SVGAGI (reference sequence). CDR3 sequence reads: CASSYGSGANNEQFF. The CDR3 coding sequence is TGTGCCAGCAGTTACGGTTCGGGCGCGAACAATGAGCAGTTCTTC.

The V call is TRBV20-1, the J call TRBJ2-4; the match to TRBD2 covers 12 bases. CDR1 and CDR2 from the germline V gene are DFQATT and SNEGSKA (reference sequence). Trimming at V came to 5 bases and at J to 0 bases, leaving 11 bases not matched to a gene. The CDR3 runs to 18 residues. The CDR3 sequence is CSAGGSSGGALAKNIQYF. The CDR3 bases are TGCAGTGCTGGGGGGTCTAGCGGGGGGGCTCTAGCCAAAAACATTCAGTACTTC.

In DNA form, the CDR3 reads TGTGCCAGCTCACGCTATCGGACAGAAGAGACCTATGGCTACACCTTC. Translated: CASSRYRTEETYGYTF. The chain is built from TRBV18 and TRBJ1-2; perhaps TRBD1 as D (6 bases). The CDR3 sequence is 16 residues long. Trimming shortened V by 4 bases and J by 4 bases, and 19 bases separated the two germline ends. CDR1 is KGHSH and CDR2 is LQKENI in the germline V gene.

This clonotype was found a few times. The chain links TRBV20-1 to TRBJ2-4; perhaps TRBD2 as D (5 bases). The V gene lost 0 bases and the J gene lost 6 bases, with 6 bases spanning the gap. The V gene's germline CDR1 is DFQATT and CDR2 SNEGSKA (reference sequence). CDR3 length: 12 amino acids. The DNA for the CDR3 is TGCAGTGCTAGAGATGCGGGAAACATTCAGTACTTC. Translated, it gives CSARDAGNIQYF.

The gene calls are TRBV5-6 and TRBJ2-3, with 11 bases fitting TRBD2. The CDR3 contains 15 residues. The germline gives CDR1 SGHDT, CDR2 YYEEEE. The J segment lost 3 bases and the V segment lost 7 bases, leaving 7 bases of the junction unmatched. The CDR3 is CASRIAGGLTDTQYF. CDR3 DNA: TGTGCCAGCCGAATAGCGGGAGGGTTAACAGATACGCAGTATTTT.

The genes are TRBV7-9 and TRBJ2-7; 7 bases are a match to TRBD1. CDR1 SEHNR and CDR2 FQNEAQ come from the germline V gene (reference sequence). Losses at the gene ends were 4 bases for V and 2 bases for J; bases not matched to a gene: 5. CDR3 size: 14 residues. The CDR3 loop is CASSSDREPYEQYF. CDR3 sequence (DNA): TGTGCCAGCAGCTCCGACAGGGAACCCTACGAGCAGTACTTC.

This clonotype has only a few counts. V gene TRBV20-1 combines with J gene TRBJ2-1; TRBD2 aligns across 8 bases. The length of the CDR3 is 15 residues. Germline trimming cut 3 bases from V and 0 bases from J; bases unmatched to any gene: 4. Germline CDR1 is DFQATT and CDR2 is SNEGSKA (reference sequence). CDR3 region: CSASPTSDSYNEQFF. CDR3 coding DNA: TGCAGTGCTAGCCCGACTAGCGACTCCTACAATGAGCAGTTCTTC.

The rearrangement joins TRBV20-1 to TRBJ2-1; the match to TRBD2 covers 12 bases. The last part of the DNA fits TRBJ2-7 better; the J call may be wrong. The CDR3 totals 15 residues. Germline-derived CDR1 and CDR2 are DFQATT and SNEGSKA (reference sequence). The CDR3 DNA reads TGCAGTGCTCCGACTAGCGGGGGCTCCTACAATGAGCAGTACTTC. Its translation is CSAPTSGGSYNEQYF.

This clonotype has a handful of counts. This chain connects TRBV20-1 to TRBJ1-5; 8 bases align to TRBD1. Germline lookup yields CDR1 DFQATT and CDR2 SNEGSKA (reference sequence). CDR3 length: 17 amino acids. With 1 base clipped from V and 1 base from J, the junction kept 9 bases outside the gene matches. This CDR3 is CSARGAKDRDSNQPQHF. CDR3 nucleotides: TGCAGTGCTAGAGGGGCCAAGGACAGGGACAGCAATCAGCCCCAGCATTTT.

The chain joins TRBV15 to TRBJ2-1; D is unclear. The CDR3 covers 11 residues. CDR1 and CDR2 from the germline V gene are LNHNV and YYDKDF (reference sequence). The V end lost 8 bases, the J end lost 11 bases, and 13 bases lay between the germline ends. The CDR3 spells CATSERRKQFF. CDR3 nucleotide sequence: TGTGCCACCTCAGAGCGCCGTAAGCAGTTCTTC.

V and J are TRBV24-1 and TRBJ2-5; 10 bases are a match to TRBD2. The CDR3 length is 15 residues. The V gene end was trimmed by 4 bases and the J gene end by 5 bases; junction bases not matched to a gene: 6. Germline V gene lookup returns CDR1 KGHDR and CDR2 SFDVKD. The CDR3 DNA follows: TGTGCCACCAGTGACCCTAGCGGGAGCTATGAGACCCAGTACTTC. Translating gives CATSDPSGSYETQYF.

The chain carries TRBV10-3 and TRBJ2-3; D not resolved. Trimming shortened V by 10 bases and J by 2 bases, and 7 bases separated the two germline ends. The CDR3 length is 11 residues. Looked up from germline, CDR1 is ENHRY and CDR2 is SYGVKD. This CDR3 reads CATRNTDTQYF. The CDR3 coding sequence is TGTGCCACGCGAAACACAGATACGCAGTATTTT.

The J gene is TRBJ1-1, the V gene TRBV18; D remains unclear. Germline V gene data show CDR1 as KGHSH and CDR2 as LQKENI. The length of the CDR3 is 15 residues. Trimming pared 4 bases from V and 8 bases from J, leaving 20 bases between. The CDR3: CASSLRSTSTMEAFF. The CDR3 DNA reads TGTGCCAGCTCACTTCGGTCGACCTCCACAATGGAAGCTTTCTTT.

This chain links TRBV6-2 or TRBV6-3 with TRBJ2-7; D uncertain. V was cut by 7 bases and J by 5 bases, with 18 bases left in between. This CDR3 is built from 14 residues. The germline gives CDR1 MNHEY, CDR2 SVGEGT. CDR3 loop: CASNSWNRYHEQYF. Here the CDR3 DNA reads TGTGCCAGCAATAGCTGGAACAGATACCACGAGCAGTACTTC.

This clonotype was detected only a few times. The rearrangement links TRBV12-3 or TRBV12-4 to TRBJ1-1; 7 bases fit TRBD1. The CDR3 is 14 residues long. With 5 bases clipped from V and 1 base from J, the junction kept 4 bases outside the gene matches. The chain's CDR3 is CASSPYRGNTEAFF. In DNA form, the CDR3 reads TGTGCCAGCAGTCCCTACAGGGGGAACACTGAAGCTTTCTTT.

In its sample, this clonotype was seen many times. The chain carries TRBV7-9 and TRBJ2-1; TRBD2 matches at 8 bases. The V segment lost 4 bases and the J segment 9 bases; nucleotides outside the gene matches: 2. The CDR3 is made up of 12 amino acids. In germline, CDR1 is SEHNR, CDR2 FQNEAQ (reference sequence). This CDR3 reads CASSSTSGEQFF. DNA for the CDR3: TGTGCCAGCAGCTCAACTAGCGGTGAGCAGTTCTTC.

The chain has TRBV5-6 and TRBJ1-1; D remains unclear. The CDR3 extends over 13 amino acids. The germline V gene encodes CDR1 SGHDT and CDR2 YYEEEE. Trimming pared 9 bases from V and 7 bases from J, leaving 19 bases between. For the CDR3, the DNA is TGTGCCACCCACCGTTGGGCCGGGAATGAAGCTTTCTTT. This codes for CATHRWAGNEAFF.

There are many counts of this clonotype. This chain uses TRBV10-3 with TRBJ2-7, with 7 nucleotides matching TRBD1. The CDR3 has 13 amino acids. J was trimmed by 2 bases and V by 4 bases; bases with no gene match: 2. Looked up from germline, CDR1 is ENHRY and CDR2 is SYGVKD. In DNA form, the CDR3 reads TGTGCCATCAGTGGGGACAGCACCTACGAGCAGTACTTC. It is translated as CAISGDSTYEQYF.

This clonotype showed up just a few times. This sequence joins TRBV29-1 and TRBJ2-3; 9 bases map to TRBD2. J gave up 6 bases and V 2 bases, and 6 bases lay outside the gene matches. CDR1 SQVTM and CDR2 ANQGSEA come from the germline V gene. The CDR3 has 14 residues. The CDR3 nucleotides read TGCAGCGTTGAAATAGCGGGGGAGGGGGATACGCAGTATTTT. Translating gives CSVEIAGEGDTQYF.